Listed here is a single TCR beta chain. Its matching antigen is unknown. Its ends do not fully match the called genes, so a read error is possible. The sample originates from a study of blood T cells in healthy people across ages. Whole-study findings and limits: The study regarded diversity estimates from one million T cells as underestimates.

The use of a sample-barcoded 5' primer and a J-beta primer mix characterized a second PCR of about 7 to 12 cycles. TCRdb recomputed calls from the 5' RACE reads with MiXCR, one row per CDR3 protein. The sample holds roughly 930,000 distinct CDR3 sequences, 48% seen once. Germline-derived CDR1 and CDR2 are MNHEY and SVGAGI. The CDR3 loop spans 15 amino acids. This rearrangement joins TRBV6-5 to TRBJ2-5, with D tentatively TRBD1 (5 bases). This TCR came from a man in his thirties or forties in good health. Sequencing input: blood. The CDR3 loop is CASSYSATAEETQYF. Here the CDR3 DNA reads TGCGCCAGCAGTTACTCTGCGACAGCCGAAGAGACCCAGTACTTC.